This entry lists 26 T cell receptor beta chains sequenced from one sample in a study of T cells in Graves' hyperthyroidism and ophthalmopathy. TCR beta CDR3 sequences were amplified from RNA transcripts. HTBI primers were used for first-round RT-PCR of the TCR CDR3. TCRdb reprocessed the multiplex PCR reads with MiXCR, giving one entry per CDR3 protein. In the table there are 700,000 to 950,000 distinct CDR3 sequences, 35% of which are singletons. The sequenced sample consisted of blood. Every receptor here comes from a woman aged 40 to 50 with Graves' hyperthyroidism.

Only a few counts were recorded for this clonotype. With a much larger clone just one base away, this may be a read error. V is TRBV7-2 and J is TRBJ2-5; no clear D. The CDR3 is 15 amino acids. Per the germline V gene, CDR1 is SGHTA and CDR2 is FQGNSA. V was pared by 8 bases and J by 3 bases, with 19 bases between. The CDR3 is CASGAPGRKKETQYF. The CDR3 coding sequence is TGTGCCAGCGGCGCTCCAGGCAGGAAGAAAGAGACCCAGTACTTC.

A word on this clonotype: The germline gene is not matched at one end of the junction; a read error may be the cause. V is TRBV7-9 and J is TRBJ1-2; D possibly corresponds to TRBD1 (5 bases). The CDR3 loop spans 16 amino acids. From germline, CDR1 is SEHNR and CDR2 FQNEAQ (reference sequence). Here the CDR3 DNA reads TGTACCAGCAGTGACCTGACTCTCCTCTGGGACTATGGCCACACCTTC. Translating gives CTSSDLTLLWDYGHTF.

This clonotype was seen at least ten times. This CDR3 is CASSIVGTGLGYTF. The CDR3 nucleotides read TGTGCCAGTAGTATAGTTGGGACAGGGCTCGGCTACACCTTC. The chain has TRBV19 and TRBJ1-2, with TRBD1 identical over 9 bases. The CDR3 is 14 residues long. Trimming took 1 base from V and 8 from J; bases not matched to a gene: 5. CDR1 is LNHDA and CDR2 is SQIVND in the germline V gene (reference sequence).

The sample holds a few counts of this clonotype. V and J are TRBV29-1 and TRBJ1-5; no definite D call. Trimming removed 3 bases from V and 3 bases from J, with 9 bases in between. Germline assignment: CDR1 SQVTM and CDR2 ANQGSEA. The CDR3 is 13 amino acids. CDR3 amino acids: CSVDDGFNQPQHF. The CDR3 nucleotides read TGCAGCGTTGACGACGGTTTCAATCAGCCCCAGCATTTT.

This clonotype was counted a single time. The CDR3 sequence is CASSFRGQGAFWGNTIYF. In DNA, the CDR3 is TGTGCCAGCAGCTTTAGAGGGCAGGGGGCTTTTTGGGGAAACACCATATATTTT. This sequence joins TRBV7-2 and TRBJ1-3; TRBD1 matches at 8 bases. This CDR3 is built from 18 residues. V shed 3 bases, J shed 4 bases, and the junction held 14 bases outside the gene matches. Germline CDR1 and CDR2: SGHTA and FQGNSA.

For the CDR3, the DNA is TGTGCCAGCAGTGAATACGGCGGGGCAGTAGAAGGCTACACCATATATTTT. As protein: CASSEYGGAVEGYTIYF. The chain carries TRBV25-1 and TRBJ1-3; TRBD1 might be the D (5 bases). In germline, CDR1 is MGHDK, CDR2 SYGVNS. The CDR3 consists of 17 residues. Trimming cost V 0 bases and J 8 bases, with 20 bases left between them. Drawing the rest from reference TRBV25-1 and TRBJ1-3, the complete variable domain is EADIYQTPRYLVIGTGKKITLECSQTMGHDKMYWYQQDPGMELHLIHYSYGVNSTEKGDLSSESTVSRIRTEHFPLTLESARPSHTSQYLCASSEYGGAVEGYTIYFGEGSWLTVV.

As concerns this clonotype: A far larger clone differs by one base, so this is likely a read error. The chain links TRBV7-7 to TRBJ2-7; tentative D call: TRBD1 (7 bases). The CDR3 is 13 residues long. In germline, CDR1 is SSHAT, CDR2 FNYEAQ (reference sequence). CDR3: CASGFGRGYEQYF. CDR3 nucleotides: TGTGCTAGCGGCTTCGGCAGGGGGTACGAGCAGTACTTC.

This sequence joins TRBV12-3 or TRBV12-4 and TRBJ2-3; D gene ambiguous. Trimming left V 6 bases short and J 4 bases short, with 8 bases between. The CDR3 spans 12 residues. CDR3 region: CASSPPPDTQYF. The CDR3 DNA reads as TGTGCCAGCAGCCCCCCCCCAGATACGCAGTATTTT.

This clonotype has at least ten counts. Here the CDR3 reads CASSFRGRSYEQYF. CDR3 in DNA: TGTGCCAGCAGCTTTAGAGGGAGGTCCTACGAGCAGTACTTC. The chain employs TRBV12-3 or TRBV12-4 and TRBJ2-7; TRBD2 is a possible D gene (6 bases). Deletions cut 6 bases from V and 1 base from J, with 13 bases between. This CDR3 region has 14 residues.

The sample holds a few counts of this clonotype. V usage is TRBV7-2 and J usage is TRBJ1-1; D unclear. The V end was cut by 5 bases, the J end by 6 bases, with 22 bases between. The CDR3 contains 16 residues. CDR1 and CDR2 from the germline V gene are SGHTA and FQGNSA. CDR3 sequence: CASSPGRRVLSAEAFF. CDR3 nucleotide sequence: TGTGCCAGCAGCCCGGGGAGGAGGGTTCTGTCCGCTGAAGCTTTCTTT.

This clonotype has ten or more counts. The chain carries TRBV29-1 and TRBJ2-2, with D possibly TRBD1 on 5 matching bases. V was shortened by 5 bases and J by 4 bases, with 8 bases between the two germline ends. Germline CDR1 reads SQVTM; CDR2 reads ANQGSEA. The CDR3 spans 12 residues. Here the CDR3 reads CSVPGPTGELFF. The CDR3 nucleotides are TGCAGCGTTCCAGGGCCCACCGGGGAGCTGTTTTTT.

This clonotype was observed a handful of times. This chain links TRBV6-5 with TRBJ2-7; 7 bases match TRBD2. Looked up from germline, CDR1 is MNHEY and CDR2 is SVGAGI. After removal of 5 bases from V and 4 bases from J, the junction contained 8 bases not matched to a gene. CDR3 length equals 14 residues. DNA for the CDR3: TGTGCCAGCAGTATGGGGGGGAACGAGTACGAGCAGTACTTC. This encodes CASSMGGNEYEQYF.

V and J are TRBV19 and TRBJ2-7, with 12 bases fitting TRBD1. This CDR3 has 19 residues. The trim removed 5 bases at V and 2 bases at J, leaving 16 bases unmatched. Germline CDR1 and CDR2: LNHDA and SQIVND (reference sequence). CDR3 bases: TGTGCCAGTAGTGGAAACGTCCCGGGACAGGGGGCGCACCCCTACGAGCAGTACTTC. Residues: CASSGNVPGQGAHPYEQYF. The full variable domain, its missing parts supplied by reference TRBV19 and TRBJ2-7, is DGGITQSPKYLFRKEGQNVTLSCEQNLNHDAMYWYRQDPGQGLRLIYYSQIVNDFQKGDIAEGYSVSREKKESFPLTVTSAQKNPTAFYLCASSGNVPGQGAHPYEQYFGPGTRLTVT.

V usage is TRBV6-6 and J usage is TRBJ1-1; 8 bases align to TRBD1. The V gene's germline CDR1 is MNHNY and CDR2 SVGAGI (reference sequence). The CDR3 runs 15 residues. The V and J ends lost 5 bases and 10 bases, in that order; junction bases with no gene match: 15. For the CDR3, the DNA is TGTGCCAGCAGTGGAACTTATCAGGGGGCCGATCGAGCTTTCTTT. Its translation is CASSGTYQGADRAFF.

J is TRBJ2-7 and V is TRBV10-3; tentative D call: TRBD2 (6 bases). The CDR3 runs to 13 residues. Per germline, CDR1 ENHRY and CDR2 SYGVKD. Trimming cost V 6 bases and J 0 bases, with 9 bases left between them. The CDR3 bases are TGTGCCATCAGATTGGACTACTCCTACGAGCAGTACTTC. Translated, it gives CAIRLDYSYEQYF.

This clonotype was observed a handful of times. DNA of the CDR3: TGTGCCAGCAGCTTAGGAGGAGCGTCTAACTATGGCTACACCTTC. Translation: CASSLGGASNYGYTF. The chain carries TRBV11-2 and TRBJ1-2; D gene unclear. Trimming pared 1 base from V and 0 bases from J, leaving 9 bases between. Germline lookup yields CDR1 SGHAT and CDR2 FQNNGV. This CDR3 spans 15 amino acids.

This clonotype has at least ten counts. V and J are TRBV28 and TRBJ1-6, with D perhaps TRBD1 (6 bases). Germline CDR1 and CDR2: MDHEN and SYDVKM. Trimming left V 5 bases short and J 3 bases short, with 11 bases between. This CDR3 has 15 amino acids. CDR3 sequence reads: CASSRVTGYNSPLHF. The DNA for the CDR3 is TGTGCCAGCAGTCGAGTGACAGGCTATAATTCACCCCTCCACTTT. Full variable domain (missing parts from reference TRBV28 and TRBJ1-6): DVKVTQSSRYLVKRTGEKVFLECVQDMDHENMFWYRQDPGLGLRLIYFSYDVKMKEKGDIPEGYSVSREKKERFSLILESASTNQTSMYLCASSRVTGYNSPLHFGNGTRLTVT.

The table lists this clonotype with many counts. The chain is built from TRBV2 and TRBJ2-7; D perhaps matches TRBD1 (6 bases). V shed 5 bases and J shed 2 bases, with 7 bases lying between them. From germline, CDR1 is SNHLY and CDR2 FYNNEI. There are 12 residues in the CDR3. DNA for the CDR3: TGTGCCAGCAGTAAGGGGGCCTACGAGCAGTACTTC. Translation gives CASSKGAYEQYF.

This clonotype was counted once. V usage is TRBV10-3 and J usage is TRBJ2-2; either TRBD1 or TRBD2 may fit D (7 bases each). The CDR3 is 16 amino acids. The ends were cut back, 10 bases at V and 7 bases at J, with 25 bases in the middle. Germline values: CDR1 ENHRY, CDR2 SYGVKD. DNA for the CDR3: TGTGCCAGCTACGGGCAGGGGGGGTACCGGGTCGGGGAGCTGTTTTTT. It translates to CASYGQGGYRVGELFF.

This clonotype was found many times. The chain joins TRBV2 to TRBJ1-5, with a possible D match to TRBD1 (5 bases). Germline loops: CDR1 SNHLY, CDR2 FYNNEI. V was cut by 6 bases and J by 3 bases, with 15 bases left in between. CDR3 size: 15 residues. The CDR3 here is CASSDRGQLNQPQHF. The CDR3, as DNA: TGTGCCAGCAGCGACCGTGGACAACTCAATCAGCCCCAGCATTTT.

Details on this clonotype: A much bigger clone sits one base away, suggesting this may be a read error. This sequence joins TRBV7-8 and TRBJ2-3; D is unclear. The length of the CDR3 is 12 residues. V lost 2 bases, J lost 6 bases, and 6 bases lay in between. The V gene's germline CDR1 is SGHVS and CDR2 FQNEAQ. CDR3 amino acids: CASSLLLDTQYF. CDR3 coding DNA: TGTGCCAGCAGCTTATTGCTGGATACGCAGTATTTT.

In regard to this clonotype: At one boundary the junction diverges from the germline segment, which might be a read error. The gene calls are TRBV7-8 and TRBJ2-5; 7 bases agree with TRBD2. Germline lookup yields CDR1 SGHVS and CDR2 FQNEAQ. This CDR3 is 14 amino acids long. CDR3 nucleotide sequence: TGTGCCAGCAGTTTAGCGGGTTTGGCTCAGCCCCAGTACTTC. Encoded protein: CASSLAGLAQPQYF.

Regarding this clonotype: This CDR3 fails to terminate in the conserved phenylalanine or tryptophan, so it likely reflects a read error. Because the CDR3's place on the DNA is in doubt, the DNA is left out and the CDR3 is given as listed by TCRdb. This chain's CDR3 is CASSYALAG. The chain couples TRBV6-2 or TRBV6-3 to TRBJ1-1. CDR1 is MNHEY, CDR2 SVGEGT, per germline. Inclusive of both ends, the CDR3 amounts to 9 amino acids.

This clonotype was recorded at least ten times. The V gene is TRBV29-1, the J gene TRBJ2-5; D perhaps matches TRBD2 (7 bases). The germline gives CDR1 SQVTM, CDR2 ANQGSEA. Trimming cost V 5 bases and J 0 bases, with 13 bases left between them. The CDR3 runs 14 residues. Here the CDR3 reads CSVLAGADQETQYF. CDR3 nucleotide sequence: TGCAGCGTTTTGGCGGGGGCGGACCAAGAGACCCAGTACTTC.

The V and J genes are TRBV25-1 and TRBJ1-2, with 8 bases identical to TRBD1. This CDR3 has 15 amino acids. The V gene end was trimmed by 4 bases and the J gene end by 4 bases; junction bases not matched to a gene: 8. CDR1 is MGHDK, CDR2 SYGVNS, per germline. CDR3 amino acids: CASSGGQGRFYGYTF. The CDR3 bases are TGTGCCAGCAGTGGAGGACAGGGTCGTTTCTATGGCTACACCTTC.

The rearrangement links TRBV12-3 or TRBV12-4 to TRBJ2-7; D uncertain. The length of the CDR3 is 12 residues. The V end was cut by 7 bases, the J end by 0 bases, with 7 bases between. The CDR3 protein is CASKESSYEQYF. CDR3 DNA sequence: TGTGCCAGCAAAGAATCCTCCTACGAGCAGTACTTC.